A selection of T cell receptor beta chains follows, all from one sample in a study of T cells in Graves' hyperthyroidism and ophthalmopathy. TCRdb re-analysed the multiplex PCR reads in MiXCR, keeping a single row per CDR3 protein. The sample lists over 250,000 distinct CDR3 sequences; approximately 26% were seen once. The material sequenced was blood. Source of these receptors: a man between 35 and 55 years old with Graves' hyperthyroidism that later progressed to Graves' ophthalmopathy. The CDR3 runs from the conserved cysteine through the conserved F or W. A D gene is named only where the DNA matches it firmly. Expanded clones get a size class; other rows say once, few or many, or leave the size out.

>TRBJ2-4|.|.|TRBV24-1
TGTGCCACCAGCCCCAGGGGTTCCAAAAACATTCAGTACTTC
CATSPRGSKNIQYF
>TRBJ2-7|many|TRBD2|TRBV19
TGTGCCAGTAGGGCCGGGACTAGCATTTACTACGAGCAGTACTTC
CASRAGTSIYYEQYF
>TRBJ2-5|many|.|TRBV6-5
TGTGCCAGCAGTTACTCACCGAAGGGGAAAGAGACCCAGTACTTC
CASSYSPKGKETQYF
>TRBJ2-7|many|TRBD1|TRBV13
TGTGCCAGCAGGAAACGGGGGGACAGGGGGCTCGAGCAGTACTTC
CASRKRGDRGLEQYF
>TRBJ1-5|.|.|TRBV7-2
TGTGCCAGCAGCCTGGGACGAGGGGGCAATCAGCCCCAGCATTTT
CASSLGRGGNQPQHF
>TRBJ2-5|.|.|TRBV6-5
TGTGCCAGCAGTTACGGAAGTGGAGAAGAGACCCAGTACTTC
CASSYGSGEETQYF
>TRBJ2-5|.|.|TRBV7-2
TGTGCCAGCAGCTTACGACTTAGCCAAGAGACCCAGTACTTC
CASSLRLSQETQYF
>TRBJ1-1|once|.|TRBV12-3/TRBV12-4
TGTGCCAGCAGTTCCCCCTCTTGGGGCACTGAAGCTTTCTTT
CASSSPSWGTEAFF
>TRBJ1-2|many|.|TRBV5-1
TGCGCCAGCAGCGTGGGGACGGTAAACTATGGCTACACCTTC
CASSVGTVNYGYTF
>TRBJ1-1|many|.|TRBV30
TGTGCCTGGAGTGAGTCCTCAGTCACTGAAGCTTTCTTT
CAWSESSVTEAFF
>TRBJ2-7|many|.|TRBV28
TGTGCCAGCAGAAACCCCGGGAGTGGGACTTACGAGCAGTACTTC
CASRNPGSGTYEQYF
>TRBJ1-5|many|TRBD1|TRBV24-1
TGTGCCACCAGTGAGGGGACAGGGAAAGTTAATCAGCCCCAGCATTTT
CATSEGTGKVNQPQHF
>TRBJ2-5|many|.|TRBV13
TGTGCCAGCAGCTTAGGTCGGAACCAAGAGACCCAGTACTTC
CASSLGRNQETQYF
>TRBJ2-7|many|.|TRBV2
TGTGCCAGCAGGGGGACTTTCTCCTACGAGCAGTACTTC
CASRGTFSYEQYF
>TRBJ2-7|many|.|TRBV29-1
TGCAGCGTTGAATGCAGGGGACCTGGCTACGAGCAGTACTTC
CSVECRGPGYEQYF
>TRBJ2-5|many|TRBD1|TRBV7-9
TGTGCCAGCAGCTTCAGGGGGCAAGAGACCCAGTACTTC
CASSFRGQETQYF
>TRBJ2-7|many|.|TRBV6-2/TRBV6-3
TGTGCCAGCAGCCCCATAGGAGCCTTGGGGCAGTACTTC
CASSPIGALGQYF
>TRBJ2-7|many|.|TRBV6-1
TGTGCCAGCACTGGGGTTACGGACGAGCAGTACTTC
CASTGVTDEQYF
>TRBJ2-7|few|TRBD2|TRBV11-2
TGTGCCAGCAGCTCAGGACTAGCGGGAGATTACGACGAGCAGTACTTC
CASSSGLAGDYDEQYF
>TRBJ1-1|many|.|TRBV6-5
TGTGCCAGCAGTTACCGAGGACAGTACACTGAAGCTTTCTTT
CASSYRGQYTEAFF
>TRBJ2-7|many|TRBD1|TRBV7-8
TGTGCCAGCAGCGAACGGGACAGGGGCGCTTACGAGCAGTACTTC
CASSERDRGAYEQYF
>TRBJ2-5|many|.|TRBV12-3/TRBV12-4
TGTGCCAGCAGTTCGTCCTCCGGGACCGCTACCTCCCGGGAGACCCAGTACTTC
CASSSSSGTATSRETQYF
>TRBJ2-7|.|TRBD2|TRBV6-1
TGTGCCAGCAGGGTAGCGGGAGGGCCAAACGAGCAGTACTTC
CASRVAGGPNEQYF
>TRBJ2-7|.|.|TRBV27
TGTGCCAGCAGTTTATGGGGTGGGGCCAGTCCCTACGAGCAGTACTTC
CASSLWGGASPYEQYF
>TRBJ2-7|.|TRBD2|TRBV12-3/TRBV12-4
TGTGCCAGCAGTTTTGGCGGGAGGGCCAATTACGAGCAGTACTTC
CASSFGGRANYEQYF
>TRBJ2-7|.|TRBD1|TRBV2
TGTGCCAGCAGTGTACCAGACAGGGGAAGGGCCTACGAGCAGTACTTC
CASSVPDRGRAYEQYF
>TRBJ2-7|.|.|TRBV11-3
TGTGCCAGCAGCTTAATCCCCGACGAGCAGTACTTC
CASSLIPDEQYF
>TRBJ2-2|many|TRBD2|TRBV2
TGTGCCAGCATTACGACTAGCGGGATCGGCGGGGAGCTGTTTTTT
CASITTSGIGGELFF
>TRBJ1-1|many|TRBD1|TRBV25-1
TGTGCCAGCAGCCCAACGGGACAGGGGGTCGTGGCTTTCTTT
CASSPTGQGVVAFF
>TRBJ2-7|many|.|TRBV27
TGTGCCAGCAGTTTCGGGGGGCTTGTATCCTACGAGCAGTACTTC
CASSFGGLVSYEQYF
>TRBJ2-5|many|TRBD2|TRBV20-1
TGCAGTGCTAGATCACTAGCGGGAGCGGGCCAAGAGACCCAGTACTTC
CSARSLAGAGQETQYF
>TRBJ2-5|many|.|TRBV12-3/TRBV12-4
TGTGCCAGCAGTTTGGCGGACAGAACCCCAGAGACCCAGTACTTC
CASSLADRTPETQYF
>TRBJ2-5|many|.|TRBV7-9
TGTGCCAGCAGCTTTTCCCGAGCCCCAGAGACCCAGTACTTC
CASSFSRAPETQYF
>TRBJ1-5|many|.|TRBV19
TGTGCCAGTAGTCCAGACACGGTACGGCAGCCCCAGCATTTT
CASSPDTVRQPQHF
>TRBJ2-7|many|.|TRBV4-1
TGCGCCAGCAGCCAAAACAGGGTCTTGGAGCAGTACTTC
CASSQNRVLEQYF